Detailed here is one T cell receptor (beta chain). The CDR3 covers 14 residues. Trimming removed 0 bases at V and 6 bases at J, with 8 bases between. Looked up from germline, CDR1 is LGHNA and CDR2 is YNFKEQ. Here immunoSEQ multiplex PCR was the method, and the copy in TCRdb shows in-frame clones only, minus some. Of 19,000 or so clones listed, approximately 86% are singletons. The data were taken from a study of graft-versus-host responses after intestinal transplantation. Study as a whole: Multivisceral, liver-intestinal, or isolated intestinal transplants were received by the recipients. The whole recipient group had anti-thymocyte globulin induction followed by tacrolimus and steroids for around three years.

This clonotype originated in a human patient who received an intestinal transplant, so some T cells may come from the graft donor. The genes are TRBV4-2 and TRBJ2-2; D unclear. The sequencing used PBMCs, collected less than 240 days after intestinal transplant. CDR3 region: CASSQEWVSGELFF. In nucleotides, the CDR3 is TGTGCCAGCAGCCAAGAATGGGTTTCCGGGGAGCTGTTTTTT.